Listed here are 28 T cell receptor beta chains from one sample, sequenced in a study of blood T cell repertoires in COVID-19. Here immunoSEQ multiplex PCR was the method, and the copy in TCRdb shows in-frame clones only, minus some. The table has 130,000 to 150,000 clones, 70% to 90% seen once; the top ten hold roughly 8%. Source material: peripheral blood. The receptors were sampled from a woman aged 55-70 years with COVID-19, enrolled during active disease.

This sequence joins TRBV7-8 and TRBJ1-2, with TRBD1 identical over 8 bases. The CDR3 consists of 16 residues. V trimming: 8 bases; J trimming: 2 bases; junction bases outside the gene matches: 13. Per germline, CDR1 SGHVS and CDR2 FQNEAQ. CDR3 nucleotides: TGTGCCAGCTCCTTTAATCTACAGGGGGTAAACTATGGCTACACCTTC. Its translation is CASSFNLQGVNYGYTF.

The CDR3 DNA reads TGTGCCAGCAGTTCACCGACAGGGTATAGCAATCAGCCCCAGCATTTT. As protein: CASSSPTGYSNQPQHF. The chain joins TRBV6-5 to TRBJ1-5; 7 nucleotides agree with TRBD1. The germline CDR1 and CDR2 sequences are MNHEY and SVGAGI. This CDR3 is built from 16 residues. V lost 4 bases, J lost 0 bases, and 6 bases stayed unmatched.

This chain uses TRBV12-3 or TRBV12-4 with TRBJ2-3; no reliable D call. V was cut by 5 bases and J by 9 bases, with 12 bases left in between. The CDR3 spans 12 residues. As DNA, the CDR3 is TGTGCCAGCAGTCCGGTCCTGAGGACGCAGTATTTT. Translation: CASSPVLRTQYF.

This chain uses TRBV6-2 or TRBV6-3 with TRBJ2-1, with 15 bases lining up with TRBD2. The CDR3 contains 19 residues. CDR1 and CDR2 from the germline V gene are MNHEY and SVGEGT. The J segment lost 1 base and the V segment lost 0 bases, leaving 4 bases of the junction unmatched. This CDR3 is CASSYSIGLAGGSYNEQFF. The CDR3 nucleotides are TGTGCCAGCAGTTACTCGATAGGACTAGCGGGGGGGTCCTACAATGAGCAGTTCTTC.

The V gene is TRBV7-8, the J gene TRBJ1-2, with a tentative D call TRBD1 (6 bases). The CDR3 covers 16 residues. The germline V gene has CDR1 SGHVS and CDR2 FQNEAQ. V was clipped by 3 bases and J by 1 base, with 15 bases between them. DNA of the CDR3: TGTGCCAGCAGCTTGGGACATCGGATGGGTAACTATGGCTACACCTTC. Translation: CASSLGHRMGNYGYTF. Using reference TRBV7-8 and TRBJ1-2 for the parts outside the CDR3, the full variable domain is GAGVSQSPRYKVAKRGQDVALRCDPISGHVSLFWYQQALGQGPEFLTYFQNEAQLDKSGLPSDRFFAERPEGSVSTLKIQRTQQEDSAVYLCASSLGHRMGNYGYTFGSGTRLTVV.

The table lists this clone with a count of one. The CDR3 DNA reads as TGTGCCAGCAGCAGACAGGGGGTTAAAACTGGAAACACCATATATTTT. Encoded protein: CASSRQGVKTGNTIYF. The chain combines TRBV6-6 with TRBJ1-3, with TRBD1 matching over 9 bases. In germline, CDR1 is MNHNY, CDR2 SVGAGI (reference sequence). CDR3 length: 16 residues. The ends lost 6 bases at V and 2 bases at J; junction bases unmatched: 8.

The chain couples TRBV19 to TRBJ1-2; possibly TRBD1 for D (6 bases). Trimming removed 3 bases from V and 8 bases from J, with 10 bases in between. The germline gives CDR1 LNHDA, CDR2 SQIVND (reference sequence). This CDR3 is 12 amino acids long. CDR3 DNA sequence: TGTGCCAGTAGTATGGGGGCCGAGGGCTACACCTTC. Encoded protein: CASSMGAEGYTF.

This chain links TRBV29-1 with TRBJ1-2; D unresolved. The CDR3 has 14 amino acids. V was cut by 0 bases and J by 4 bases, with 12 bases left in between. From germline, CDR1 is SQVTM and CDR2 ANQGSEA. The CDR3 is CSVEDEGQPYGYTF. Here the CDR3 DNA reads TGCAGCGTTGAAGATGAGGGCCAGCCCTATGGCTACACCTTC. Supplemented by reference TRBV29-1 and TRBJ1-2, the full variable domain reads SAVISQKPSRDICQRGTSLTIQCQVDSQVTMMFWYRQQPGQSLTLIATANQGSEATYESGFVIDKFPISRPNLTFSTLTVSNMSPEDSSIYLCSVEDEGQPYGYTFGSGTRLTVV.

This chain links TRBV11-3 with TRBJ2-1; 8 bases align to TRBD2. V shed 1 base, J shed 3 bases, and the junction held 8 bases outside the gene matches. The CDR3 contains 17 residues. CDR1 is SGHNT, CDR2 YENEEA, per germline. This CDR3 is CASSLGLAGPVYNEQFF. In nucleotides, the CDR3 is TGTGCCAGCAGCTTAGGGTTAGCGGGACCTGTCTACAATGAGCAGTTCTTC.

DNA of the CDR3: TGCAGCGTTGAAAAGGGAGGGAACGAAAAACTGTTTTTT. It specifies CSVEKGGNEKLFF. This sequence joins TRBV29-1 and TRBJ1-4, with D uncertain. V shed 2 bases and J shed 8 bases, with 12 bases lying between them. Germline values: CDR1 SQVTM, CDR2 ANQGSEA. This CDR3 has 13 amino acids.

This chain connects TRBV19 to TRBJ1-1; no clear D. Germline V CDR1 and CDR2: LNHDA, SQIVND (reference sequence). V was pared by 9 bases and J by 1 base, with 24 bases between. The CDR3 is made up of 17 amino acids. The chain's CDR3 is CASSPFLRVEGNTEAFF. In nucleotides, the CDR3 is TGTGCCAGCTCGCCCTTTTTGAGGGTTGAGGGGAACACTGAAGCTTTCTTT.

This clone was seen only once. The rearrangement uses TRBV4-3 and TRBJ1-4, with D unclear. The ends were cut back, 0 bases at V and 0 bases at J, with 14 bases in the middle. The CDR3 has 18 amino acids. Germline loops: CDR1 LGHNA, CDR2 YSLEER. CDR3 nucleotides: TGCGCCAGCAGCCAAGATTGGTCGGAGGGTGCAACTAATGAAAAACTGTTTTTT. It codes for CASSQDWSEGATNEKLFF.

The V call is TRBV9, the J call TRBJ2-2; 7 bases match TRBD2. CDR1 and CDR2 (germline): SGDLS, YYNGEE. This CDR3 has 16 residues. Germline trimming cut 3 bases from V and 2 bases from J; bases unmatched to any gene: 7. The CDR3 DNA is TGTGCCAGCAGCGAGCAGCCTAGCGGAAACACCGGGGAGCTGTTTTTT. This sequence encodes CASSEQPSGNTGELFF. Drawing the rest from reference TRBV9 and TRBJ2-2, the complete variable domain is DSGVTQTPKHLITATGQRVTLRCSPRSGDLSVYWYQQSLDQGLQFLIQYYNGEERAKGNILERFSAQQFPDLHSELNLSSLELGDSALYFCASSEQPSGNTGELFFGEGSRLTVL.

The chain recombines TRBV19 with TRBJ2-6; D may be TRBD2 (7 bases). CDR1 and CDR2 from the germline V gene are LNHDA and SQIVND (reference sequence). V lost 5 bases, J lost 2 bases, and 16 bases lay in between. The CDR3 is made up of 17 amino acids. This CDR3 reads CASSPRGLAAGANVLTF. CDR3 DNA: TGTGCCAGTAGTCCCAGGGGTCTAGCGGCTGGGGCCAACGTCCTGACTTTC.

The chain is built from TRBV11-2 and TRBJ2-3, with a possible D match to TRBD2 (5 bases). The CDR3 runs to 16 residues. Trimming took off 5 bases at V and 8 bases at J, with 23 bases between the two ends. Germline V gives CDR1 SGHAT, CDR2 FQNNGV. CDR3 DNA sequence: TGTGCCAGCAGCCCATTCCCGAACGGGAAGGACGGTACGCAGTATTTT. It is translated as CASSPFPNGKDGTQYF.

This sequence joins TRBV7-9 and TRBJ2-7, with D uncertain. This CDR3 is 18 amino acids long. Germline lookup yields CDR1 SEHNR and CDR2 FQNEAQ (reference sequence). With 5 bases removed from V and 7 bases from J, the gap between germline ends came to 30 bases. In DNA, the CDR3 is TGTGCCAGCAGCCAGAGCCCAGGTAAACCCCCTTATTCGTTGGAGCAGTACTTC. Protein sequence: CASSQSPGKPPYSLEQYF.

The genes are TRBV7-2 and TRBJ2-3; D perhaps matches TRBD2 (7 bases). This CDR3 comprises 15 residues. CDR1 SGHTA and CDR2 FQGNSA come from the germline V gene. The ends were cut back, 2 bases at V and 2 bases at J, with 11 bases in the middle. Here the CDR3 reads CASSLRGAYTDTQYF. In nucleotides, the CDR3 is TGTGCCAGCAGCTTACGGGGGGCTTACACAGATACGCAGTATTTT.

The rearrangement uses TRBV10-3 and TRBJ1-1; TRBD1 matches 7 bases. The CDR3 extends over 15 amino acids. V lost 6 bases to trimming and J lost 3 bases; unmatched junction nucleotides: 10. The germline CDR1 and CDR2 sequences are ENHRY and SYGVKD. The CDR3 region has the DNA TGTGCCATCAGAGATAGGGGGCTGGTGGACACTGAAGCTTTCTTT. This sequence encodes CAIRDRGLVDTEAFF.

This rearrangement joins TRBV10-3 to TRBJ1-2; D uncertain. The CDR3 loop spans 12 amino acids. The germline V and J ends were trimmed by 1 base and 4 bases, with 4 bases remaining between them. CDR1 and CDR2 (germline): ENHRY, SYGVKD. Written as DNA, the CDR3 is TGTGCCATCAGTGAGTATCTCTATGGCTACACCTTC. Its protein product is CAISEYLYGYTF.

The rearrangement joins TRBV11-3 to TRBJ2-2, with D possibly TRBD2 on 6 matching bases. V lost 6 bases and J lost 7, with 15 bases in between. The CDR3 has 14 amino acids. Germline values: CDR1 SGHNT, CDR2 YENEEA. The CDR3 is CASSRGTAHGELFF. DNA of the CDR3: TGTGCCAGCAGTCGCGGGACGGCGCACGGGGAGCTGTTTTTT. Full variable domain (remainder filled in from reference TRBV11-3 and TRBJ2-2): EAGVVQSPRYKIIEKKQPVAFWCNPISGHNTLYWYLQNLGQGPELLIRYENEEAVDDSQLPKDRFSAERLKGVDSTLKIQPAELGDSAVYLCASSRGTAHGELFFGEGSRLTVL.

This chain links TRBV4-1 with TRBJ1-4; 11 bases map to TRBD1. CDR3 length equals 17 residues. J was trimmed by 3 bases and V by 4 bases; bases with no gene match: 7. Germline loops: CDR1 MGHRA, CDR2 YSYEKL. CDR3 in amino acids: CASSPKDRGLSNEKLFF. CDR3 bases: TGCGCCAGCAGCCCCAAGGACAGGGGGCTTTCTAATGAAAAACTGTTTTTT.

The table lists this clone with a few counts. The rearrangement links TRBV11-2 to TRBJ1-4, with 9 nucleotides matching TRBD1. CDR3 size: 18 residues. With V trimmed by 5 bases and J by 8 bases, 18 bases remained unmatched. Germline CDR1 and CDR2: SGHAT and FQNNGV. CDR3 nucleotides: TGTGCCAGCAGCCGTACCGGGACAGGGATCCTTGTAGGAGAAAAACTGTTTTTT. Translating it yields CASSRTGTGILVGEKLFF.

This chain connects TRBV12-5 to TRBJ1-1, with no clear D. The CDR3 length is 14 residues. V was clipped by 1 base and J by 7 bases, with 13 bases between them. Germline CDR1 reads LGHNT; CDR2 reads FRNRAP. This CDR3 reads CASGLASVPIEAFF. CDR3 bases: TGTGCTAGTGGTTTGGCCTCGGTACCGATTGAAGCTTTCTTT.

V gene TRBV27 combines with J gene TRBJ2-1; the D gene is possibly TRBD2 (6 bases). The CDR3 is 14 amino acids. V shed 7 bases and J shed 5 bases, with 15 bases lying between them. Germline CDR1 reads MNHEY; CDR2 reads SMNVEV (reference sequence). This CDR3 is CASTPGVRNNEQFF. The CDR3 DNA is TGTGCCAGCACGCCGGGAGTTAGGAACAATGAGCAGTTCTTC.

The gene calls are TRBV6-2 or TRBV6-3 and TRBJ1-5; 9 bases are shared with TRBD1. The CDR3 consists of 15 residues. Germline-derived CDR1 and CDR2 are MNHEY and SVGEGT. V shed 2 bases, J shed 5 bases, and the junction held 4 bases outside the gene matches. CDR3 region: CASSYGGTGHQPQHF. The DNA of the CDR3 is TGTGCCAGCAGTTACGGCGGGACAGGGCATCAGCCCCAGCATTTT.

CDR3 nucleotide sequence: TGTGCCAGCAGCTCGATACAAAGTGCAACTAATGAAAAACTGTTTTTT. It encodes CASSSIQSATNEKLFF. This sequence joins TRBV7-6 and TRBJ1-4; D remains ambiguous. Per the germline V gene, CDR1 is SGHVS and CDR2 is FNYEAQ. V was cut by 4 bases and J by 0 bases, with 12 bases left in between. CDR3 length: 16 residues.

As concerns this clone: Different DNA sequences within this sample yield the same CDR3. The chain couples TRBV7-3 to TRBJ2-3; 11 bases fit TRBD2. The CDR3 sequence is 15 residues long. V was clipped by 5 bases and J by 0 bases; unmatched bases: 1. CDR1 SGHTA and CDR2 FQGTGA come from the germline V gene. The CDR3 region is CASSLAGGSTDTQYF. CDR3 nucleotide sequence: TGTGCCAGCAGCCTAGCGGGGGGTAGCACAGATACGCAGTATTTT.

This chain joins TRBV4-2 and TRBJ2-3, with 13 bases lining up with TRBD2. The CDR3 loop spans 21 amino acids. The germline CDR1 and CDR2 sequences are LGHNA and YNFKEQ. The V gene end was trimmed by 1 base and the J gene end by 6 bases; junction bases not matched to a gene: 19. The CDR3 loop is CASSQAVGTSGEVGPTDTQYF. The CDR3 DNA reads as TGTGCCAGCAGCCAAGCGGTCGGGACTAGCGGGGAGGTAGGCCCCACGGATACGCAGTATTTT.